This is a list of T cell receptor beta chains from one sample in a study of cytomegalovirus exposure and HLA in healthy donors. TCRdb's copy holds only in-frame clones and misses some; the assay was immunoSEQ multiplex PCR. The sample carries tens of thousands of clones, approximately 84% recorded once. Sequencing input: PBMCs. These receptors were collected from a woman younger than 35 in good health and CMV-seropositive. Both conserved end residues are part of each CDR3. Fields, in order: D gene, V gene, J gene, clone size, CDR3 protein, CDR3 DNA. A D gene is named only where the DNA matches it firmly. Clone size is shown for a subset of rows, as once, few, many or a class of expanded clone.

>.|TRBV5-6|TRBJ2-7|.
CASSFSAGEQYF
TGTGCCAGCAGCTTTTCGGCGGGCGAGCAGTACTTC
>.|TRBV7-3|TRBJ2-3|.
CASSLTQGNPTDTQYF
TGTGCCAGCAGCTTAACTCAGGGAAACCCCACAGATACGCAGTATTTT
>TRBD1|TRBV6-5|TRBJ1-1|few
CASSWGGQGFAEAFF
TGTGCCAGCAGTTGGGGCGGACAGGGGTTTGCTGAAGCTTTCTTT
>.|TRBV30|TRBJ2-2|.
CAWKSTALTGELFF
TGTGCCTGGAAATCGACAGCGCTGACCGGGGAGCTGTTTTTT
>.|TRBV6-4|TRBJ2-3|few
CASSESRGGTDTQYF
TGTGCCAGCAGTGAATCCAGGGGTGGCACAGATACGCAGTATTTT
>.|TRBV7-8|TRBJ2-2|once
CASRLVGELFF
TGTGCCAGCAGACTTGTCGGGGAGCTGTTTTTT
>TRBD2|TRBV7-9|TRBJ2-6|.
CASSLTSGSISGANVLTF
TGTGCCAGCAGCTTAACTAGCGGGAGCATTTCTGGGGCCAACGTCCTGACTTTC
>.|TRBV7-7|TRBJ2-5|.
CASSPTGLQETQYF
TGTGCTAGCAGCCCTACAGGGTTGCAAGAGACCCAGTACTTC
>.|TRBV6-5|TRBJ1-2|few
CASSENTSDGYTF
TGTGCCAGCAGCGAAAACACCAGTGATGGCTACACCTTC
>.|TRBV27|TRBJ1-5|few
CASRRGGKGNQPQHF
TGTGCCAGCAGAAGGGGGGGAAAGGGCAATCAGCCCCAGCATTTT
>.|TRBV11-2|TRBJ1-2|.
CASRTGPPLGYGYTF
TGTGCCAGCAGAACAGGGCCCCCATTGGGCTATGGCTACACCTTC